Many counts were recorded for the clone carrying this T cell receptor beta chain. Its antigen is not known. In the study's own analysis: In papillary thyroid cancer, a distant-metastasis classifier was built using CDR3 differences across clinicopathological groups. With MiXCR, TCRdb called clones anew from the PCR reads. TCRdb, not the original authors, processed these V and J calls. The repertoire holds 25,000 or so clones, with around 24% as singletons. This sample was taken from a study of metastatic and nonmetastatic thyroid tumors. Turning to the study itself: The authors compared repertoires across blood and tumor or nodule tissue from malignant and benign thyroid patients. General observations from the study: Compared with benign nodules, malignant thyroid tumors were reported to have significantly higher TCR beta diversity in both blood and tumor.

All patients were treatment-naive before thyroid surgery. This CDR3 is 14 amino acids long. CDR1 SGDLS and CDR2 YYNGEE come from the germline V gene. Trimming left V 0 bases short and J 6 bases short, with 12 bases between. This chain connects TRBV9 to TRBJ1-1, with D unresolved. Sequences were obtained from blood. This clonotype originated in a female donor with papillary thyroid cancer or a benign thyroid nodule (not recorded which). Some clones in this sample may be carry-over from other donors' samples. CDR3 residues: CASSVDFTGAEAFF. The CDR3, as DNA: TGTGCCAGCAGCGTAGATTTCACGGGCGCTGAAGCTTTCTTT.